This T cell receptor beta chain was captured by sequencing in a study of T-cell memory formation after mild COVID-19. TCRdb independently ran MiXCR on the 5' RACE reads; one entry per CDR3 protein. The repertoire has more than 100,000 distinct CDR3 sequences, more than 15% of them found once; the top ten carry 4.5% to 6.5%. Germline loops: CDR1 SGHNT, CDR2 YYREEE (reference sequence). Trimming cost V 3 bases and J 4 bases, with 15 bases left between them. This CDR3 is 15 amino acids long. This clonotype has just a few counts. The material sequenced was PBMCs or a T cell subset sorted from them (not recorded which). The V call is TRBV5-4, the J call TRBJ2-3, with D perhaps matching TRBD1 (6 bases). The source of this sequence is a man aged 18-30 years who had mild COVID-19 (a few samples of this study predate the infection). Cell type and time point are not known. In DNA form, the CDR3 reads TGTGCCAGCAGCTCGGCCAGGGGAGCCGCAGATACGCAGTATTTT. The encoded protein is CASSSARGAADTQYF.